These 13 T cell receptor beta chains share one sample of origin, sequenced in a study of blood T cell repertoires in COVID-19. Assay: immunoSEQ multiplex PCR; the TCRdb copy retains only in-frame clones and omits some. The table shows 200,000 to 250,000 clones, with 82% occurring only once. The source material was PBMCs or T cells enriched from blood (not recorded which). These receptor sequences come from an older woman who had recovered from COVID-19.

The CDR3 nucleotides read TGCACCAGCAGCCAGGGAGGATGCGGGAGAATCCCAGAAAATGAGCAGTTCTTC. Protein: CTSSQGGCGRIPENEQFF. The V call is TRBV1, the J call TRBJ2-1; TRBD2 was called by the table and not checked on the DNA. TRBV1 is flagged as a pseudogene. The CDR3 loop spans 18 amino acids.

This CDR3 reads CASSPETSPETQYF. Written as DNA, the CDR3 is TGTGCCAGCAGTCCCGAGACTAGCCCAGAGACCCAGTACTTC. The chain recombines TRBV7-3 with TRBJ2-5, with 7 bases lining up with TRBD2. J was trimmed by 4 bases and V by 6 bases; bases with no gene match: 8. This CDR3 comprises 14 residues. Germline values: CDR1 SGHTA, CDR2 FQGTGA. Together with reference TRBV7-3 and TRBJ2-5, the CDR3 gives the full variable domain: GAGVSQTPSNKVTEKGKYVELRCDPISGHTALYWYRQSLGQGPEFLIYFQGTGAADDSGLPNDRFFAVRPEGSVSTLKIQRTERGDSAVYLCASSPETSPETQYFGPGTRLLVL.

About this clone: This same CDR3 is encoded by further DNA sequences in the sample. The chain links TRBV19 to TRBJ1-1, with D unresolved. The germline CDR1 and CDR2 sequences are LNHDA and SQIVND (reference sequence). CDR3 length: 15 residues. Trimming stripped 3 bases from V and 0 bases from J, with 11 bases between. Written as DNA, the CDR3 is TGTGCCAGTAGTATTGGCCAGGCCCTGAACACTGAAGCTTTCTTT. Its protein product is CASSIGQALNTEAFF.

V gene TRBV5-4 combines with J gene TRBJ1-6; no clear D. Trimming left V 1 base short and J 12 bases short, with 17 bases between. Germline-derived CDR1 and CDR2 are SGHNT and YYREEE (reference sequence). The CDR3 has 15 amino acids. CDR3 in DNA: TGTGCCAGCAGCTTGATTGGCCACCTAGGCGGACCCCTCCACTTT. This encodes CASSLIGHLGGPLHF.

The V gene is TRBV7-2, the J gene TRBJ2-3, with a weak D call TRBD1 (5 bases). There are 16 residues in the CDR3. V lost 5 bases and J lost 2, with 17 bases in between. Germline CDR1 and CDR2: SGHTA and FQGNSA. CDR3: CASSPGQGIPTDTQYF. CDR3 DNA: TGTGCCAGCAGCCCCGGGCAGGGAATCCCCACAGATACGCAGTATTTT.

For the CDR3, the DNA is TGTGCCAGCAGCCCGGGACAGGGGGTTACTGAAGCTTTCTTT. As protein: CASSPGQGVTEAFF. This chain uses TRBV11-2 with TRBJ1-1, with 11 bases lining up with TRBD1. V dropped 5 bases and J dropped 5; count of bases not matched to a gene: 4. Germline lookup yields CDR1 SGHAT and CDR2 FQNNGV. There are 14 residues in the CDR3.

The rearrangement joins TRBV20-1 to TRBJ2-5, with 7 bases matching TRBD2. V dropped 3 bases and J dropped 5; count of bases not matched to a gene: 0. Germline CDR1 is DFQATT and CDR2 is SNEGSKA (reference sequence). This CDR3 has 11 residues. The chain's CDR3 is CSASGGETQYF. The DNA for the CDR3 is TGCAGTGCTAGCGGGGGGGAGACCCAGTACTTC.

This chain joins TRBV11-1 and TRBJ2-5; D unresolved. The V and J ends lost 1 base and 3 bases respectively, with 9 bases between them. Germline V lookup: CDR1 SGHAT, CDR2 FQDESV (reference sequence). This CDR3 comprises 14 residues. The CDR3 DNA reads as TGTGCCAGCAGCTTAGTATACACAGAAGAGACCCAGTACTTC. This encodes CASSLVYTEETQYF.

The rearrangement links TRBV7-3 to TRBJ2-5; 7 nucleotides agree with TRBD1. The CDR3 extends over 13 amino acids. Looked up from germline, CDR1 is SGHTA and CDR2 is FQGTGA. Trimming cost V 5 bases and J 13 bases; bases outside gene matches: 13. CDR3: CASSLWRTGPLYF. For the CDR3, the DNA is TGTGCCAGCAGCCTCTGGAGGACAGGACCACTGTACTTC. The variable domain in full, with the rest retrieved from reference TRBV7-3 and TRBJ2-5, is GAGVSQTPSNKVTEKGKYVELRCDPISGHTALYWYRQSLGQGPEFLIYFQGTGAADDSGLPNDRFFAVRPEGSVSTLKIQRTERGDSAVYLCASSLWRTGPLYFGPGTRLLVL.

The chain recombines TRBV4-2 with TRBJ2-3, with TRBD1 matching 8 bases. The CDR3 runs to 20 residues. In germline, CDR1 is LGHNA, CDR2 YNFKEQ. V was pared by 3 bases and J by 2 bases, with 19 bases of the junction left unmatched. CDR3 sequence reads: CASSQAHPVPDRENTDTQYF. DNA for the CDR3: TGTGCCAGCAGCCAGGCCCACCCGGTCCCGGACAGGGAAAACACAGATACGCAGTATTTT.

The CDR3 region is CASSYGTGGVGYF. CDR3 bases: TGTGCCAGCAGTTATGGGACAGGGGGCGTGGGGTACTTC. The rearrangement links TRBV6-5 to TRBJ2-7, with TRBD1 matching over 12 bases. CDR3 size: 13 residues. The germline V gene has CDR1 MNHEY and CDR2 SVGAGI. Trimming at V came to 3 bases and at J to 12 bases, leaving 6 bases not matched to a gene.

V and J are TRBV7-2 and TRBJ1-4; D not certain. Germline V gene data show CDR1 as SGHTA and CDR2 as FQGNSA. V was clipped by 1 base and J by 8 bases, with 11 bases between them. The CDR3 covers 14 residues. For the CDR3, the DNA is TGTGCCAGCAGCTTAGGCCATTCTAGGGAAAAACTGTTTTTT. This codes for CASSLGHSREKLFF.

The CDR3 nucleotides read TGTGCCAGCAGGGCCGACAGGGGGCGCGGAGGTCAGCCCCAGCATTTT. Translated: CASRADRGRGGQPQHF. The chain carries TRBV2 and TRBJ1-5; TRBD1 agrees at 10 bases. The CDR3 has 16 amino acids. V shed 6 bases and J 6 bases; nucleotides not matched to a gene: 11. Looked up from germline, CDR1 is SNHLY and CDR2 is FYNNEI.